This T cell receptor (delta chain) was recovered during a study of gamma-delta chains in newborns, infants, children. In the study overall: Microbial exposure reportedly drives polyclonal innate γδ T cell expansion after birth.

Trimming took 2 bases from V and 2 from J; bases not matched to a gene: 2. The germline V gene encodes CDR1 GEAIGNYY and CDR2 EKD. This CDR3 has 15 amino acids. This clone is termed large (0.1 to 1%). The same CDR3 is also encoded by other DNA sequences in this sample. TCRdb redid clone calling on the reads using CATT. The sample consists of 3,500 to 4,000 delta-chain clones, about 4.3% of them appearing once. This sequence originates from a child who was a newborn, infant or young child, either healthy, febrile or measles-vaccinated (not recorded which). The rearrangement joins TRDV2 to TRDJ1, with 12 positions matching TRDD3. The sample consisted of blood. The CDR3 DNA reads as TGTGCCTGTGACAACCTGGGGGATACGACCGATAAACTCATCTTT. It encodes CACDNLGDTTDKLIF.